This T cell receptor beta chain was identified in a study of cytomegalovirus exposure and HLA in healthy donors. Study findings and constraints: Productive status was seen about 90% or about 30% of the time for most TCR beta V segments in an earlier analysis. Some V segments, TRBV6-2 and TRBV6-3 among them, were indistinguishable and were therefore excluded.

PCR primers comprised 60 Vbeta and 13 Jbeta primers. The repertoire was sequenced with immunoSEQ multiplex PCR; TCRdb's copy has only in-frame clones and lacks some. Found here are 150,000 to 200,000 clones, less than 90% of them singletons; the top ten hold under 1.1%. Germline-derived CDR1 and CDR2 are SGHNT and YYREEE (reference sequence). Losses at the gene ends were 2 bases for V and 12 bases for J; bases not matched to a gene: 10. This CDR3 region has 16 residues. Comments on this clone: The antigen remains unidentified.

The sample taken for sequencing was PBMCs. V and J are TRBV5-4 and TRBJ2-3; 15 nucleotides align to TRBD2. The sequence came from a man younger than 45 in good health and CMV-seronegative. For the CDR3, the DNA is TGTGCCAGCAGCTTCGGGACTAGCGGGGGGCACCAGGAACAGTATTTT. Protein product: CASSFGTSGGHQEQYF.